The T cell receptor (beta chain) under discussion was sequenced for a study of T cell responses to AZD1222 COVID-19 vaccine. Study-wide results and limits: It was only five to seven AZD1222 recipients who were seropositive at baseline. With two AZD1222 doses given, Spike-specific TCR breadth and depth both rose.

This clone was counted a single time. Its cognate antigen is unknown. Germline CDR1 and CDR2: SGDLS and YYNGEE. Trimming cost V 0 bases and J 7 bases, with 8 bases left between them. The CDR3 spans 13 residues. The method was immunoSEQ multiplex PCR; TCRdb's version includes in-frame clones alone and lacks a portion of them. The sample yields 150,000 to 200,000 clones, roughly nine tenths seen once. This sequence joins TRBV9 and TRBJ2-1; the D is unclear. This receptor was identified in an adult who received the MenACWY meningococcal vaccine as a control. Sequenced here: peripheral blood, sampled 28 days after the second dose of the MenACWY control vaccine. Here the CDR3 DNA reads TGTGCCAGCAGCGTAGCTACCGTTAATGAGCAGTTCTTC. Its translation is CASSVATVNEQFF.